The sequence of this T cell receptor (beta chain) was determined in a study of blood T cell repertoires in COVID-19. Study details: Samples came from the United States, Italy and Spain, spanning acute and convalescent COVID-19.

TCRdb's table, derived via immunoSEQ multiplex PCR, lists solely in-frame clones and lacks some. The sample includes roughly 55,000 clones, approximately 80% of them seen just once. Material: peripheral blood. This TCR was recovered from a human donor in a cohort sampled during active COVID-19.

CDR3 region: CASSNYRGHTDTQYF. The CDR3 coding sequence is TGCGCCAGCAGCAACTACAGGGGGCATACAGATACGCAGTATTTT. The chain has TRBV5-1 and TRBJ2-3, with 9 bases that match TRBD1. With 4 bases clipped from V and 3 bases from J, the junction kept 6 bases outside the gene matches. CDR3 length equals 15 residues. Germline V gene sequence: CDR1 SGHRS, CDR2 YFSETQ.